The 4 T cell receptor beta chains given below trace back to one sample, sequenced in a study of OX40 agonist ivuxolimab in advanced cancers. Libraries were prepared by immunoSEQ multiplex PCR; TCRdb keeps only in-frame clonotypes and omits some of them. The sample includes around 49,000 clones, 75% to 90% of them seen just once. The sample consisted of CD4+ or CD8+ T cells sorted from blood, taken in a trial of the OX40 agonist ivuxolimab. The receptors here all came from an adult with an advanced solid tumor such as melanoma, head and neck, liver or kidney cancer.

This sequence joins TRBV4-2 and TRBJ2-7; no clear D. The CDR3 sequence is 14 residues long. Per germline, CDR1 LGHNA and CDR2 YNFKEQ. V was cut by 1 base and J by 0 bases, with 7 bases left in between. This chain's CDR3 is CASSQGGSSYEQYF. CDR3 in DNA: TGTGCCAGCAGCCAAGGAGGCAGCTCCTACGAGCAGTACTTC.

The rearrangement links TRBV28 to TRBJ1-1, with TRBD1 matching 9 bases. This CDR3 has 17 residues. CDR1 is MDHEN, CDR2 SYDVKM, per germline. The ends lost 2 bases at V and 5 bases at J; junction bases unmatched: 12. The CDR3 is CASSLAPDTGGETEAFF. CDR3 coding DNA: TGTGCCAGCAGTTTAGCCCCTGATACAGGGGGCGAGACTGAAGCTTTCTTT.

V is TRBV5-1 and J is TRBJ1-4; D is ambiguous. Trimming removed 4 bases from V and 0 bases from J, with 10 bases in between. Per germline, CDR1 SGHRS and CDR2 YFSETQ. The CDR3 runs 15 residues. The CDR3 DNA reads TGCGCCAGCAGCGGGCGGGGTGCAACTAATGAAAAACTGTTTTTT. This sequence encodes CASSGRGATNEKLFF. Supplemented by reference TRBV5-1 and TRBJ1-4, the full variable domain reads KAGVTQTPRYLIKTRGQQVTLSCSPISGHRSVSWYQQTPGQGLQFLFEYFSETQRNKGNFPGRFSGRQFSNSRSEMNVSTLELGDSALYLCASSGRGATNEKLFFGSGTQLSVL.

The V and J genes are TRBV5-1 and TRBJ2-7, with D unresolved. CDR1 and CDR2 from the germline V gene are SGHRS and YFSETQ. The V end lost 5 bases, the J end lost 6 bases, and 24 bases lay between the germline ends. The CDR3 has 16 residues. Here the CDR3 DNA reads TGCGCCAGCAGGCCTCCCGCAACGACCCGCCTCGGCGAGCAGTACTTC. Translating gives CASRPPATTRLGEQYF.